The next 21 T cell receptor beta chains were all read from a single sample in a study of T cell responses to AZD1222 COVID-19 vaccine. The data were produced by immunoSEQ multiplex PCR, yet TCRdb's version contains in-frame clones alone and is incomplete. Of some 49,000 clones in the sample, around nine tenths are singletons; the top ten hold roughly 1.1%. This material consisted of peripheral blood, taken 28 days after the second AZD1222 dose. The receptors come from an adult who received the AZD1222 COVID-19 vaccine.

The chain couples TRBV4-3 to TRBJ2-3, with D maybe TRBD2 (5 bases). Trimming left V 0 bases short and J 0 bases short, with 7 bases between. This CDR3 comprises 15 residues. Germline loops: CDR1 LGHNA, CDR2 YSLEER. CDR3 region: CASSQDRTSTDTQYF. As DNA, the CDR3 is TGCGCCAGCAGCCAAGACCGGACTAGCACAGATACGCAGTATTTT.

The chain couples TRBV28 to TRBJ2-4; 7 bases map to TRBD2. This CDR3 has 14 amino acids. V lost 1 base and J lost 4; bases outside the gene matches: 1. Germline V gives CDR1 MDHEN, CDR2 SYDVKM. The CDR3 loop reads CASSLSSGKNIQYF. CDR3 coding DNA: TGTGCCAGCAGTTTATCTAGCGGAAAAAACATTCAGTACTTC.

This clone was observed a single time. The V gene is TRBV29-1, the J gene TRBJ2-5; D remains unclear. Trimming took 3 bases from V and 1 from J, leaving 6 bases between them. The CDR3 runs 12 residues. The V gene's germline CDR1 is SQVTM and CDR2 ANQGSEA. In DNA, the CDR3 is TGCAGCGTTGACCCCGCCCAAGAGACCCAGTACTTC. Translated: CSVDPAQETQYF.

The rearrangement uses TRBV4-3 and TRBJ2-7; weak D call: TRBD1 (6 bases). Germline V gene lookup returns CDR1 LGHNA and CDR2 YSLEER. There are 15 residues in the CDR3. V lost 0 bases, J lost 3 bases, and 12 bases lay in between. The CDR3 DNA sequence: TGCGCCAGCAGCCAAGAGAAGACAGGCTACTACGAGCAGTACTTC. Translating gives CASSQEKTGYYEQYF.

The rearrangement links TRBV10-3 to TRBJ2-7, with TRBD2 identical over 10 bases. J gave up 3 bases and V 11 bases, and 4 bases lay outside the gene matches. The CDR3 is 12 residues long. Germline CDR1 and CDR2: ENHRY and SYGVKD. This CDR3 reads CASSSGSYEQYF. In DNA form, the CDR3 reads TGTGCCTCCTCTAGCGGGAGCTACGAGCAGTACTTC.

The chain has TRBV5-1 and TRBJ2-5, with TRBD2 matching 9 bases. CDR1 is SGHRS, CDR2 YFSETQ, per germline. With 3 bases clipped from V and 4 bases from J, the junction kept 7 bases outside the gene matches. This CDR3 has 15 residues. CDR3 amino acids: CASSSLGTSPETQYF. As DNA, the CDR3 is TGCGCCAGCAGCTCCCTAGGGACTAGCCCAGAGACCCAGTACTTC.

The V gene is TRBV7-2, the J gene TRBJ2-3; 10 bases align to TRBD1. CDR1 is SGHTA and CDR2 is FQGNSA in the germline V gene. The length of the CDR3 is 14 residues. V shed 5 bases, J shed 5 bases, and the junction held 4 bases outside the gene matches. The CDR3 is CASSRDRGLDTQYF. In DNA form, the CDR3 reads TGTGCCAGCAGCCGGGACAGGGGACTAGATACGCAGTATTTT.

This clone was counted once. The V call is TRBV5-1, the J call TRBJ2-3; a weak D match, TRBD2 (6 bases). CDR3 size: 17 residues. The V end lost 4 bases, the J end lost 4 bases, and 22 bases lay between the germline ends. Germline CDR1 and CDR2: SGHRS and YFSETQ. The chain's CDR3 is CASSMEVSGSGADTQYF. The CDR3 nucleotides read TGCGCCAGCAGCATGGAGGTATCCGGGAGCGGCGCAGATACGCAGTATTTT. Filled out from reference TRBV5-1 and TRBJ2-3, the complete variable domain reads KAGVTQTPRYLIKTRGQQVTLSCSPISGHRSVSWYQQTPGQGLQFLFEYFSETQRNKGNFPGRFSGRQFSNSRSEMNVSTLELGDSALYLCASSMEVSGSGADTQYFGPGTRLTVL.

CDR3 sequence reads: CASSQGPSGAGETQYF. Written as DNA, the CDR3 is TGTGCCAGCAGCCAAGGACCTAGCGGGGCGGGGGAGACCCAGTACTTC. This chain links TRBV4-2 with TRBJ2-5, with 9 bases aligning to TRBD2. Unmatched junction bases numbered 8, after V lost 1 base and J lost 5 bases. The length of the CDR3 is 16 residues. Germline V gene sequence: CDR1 LGHNA, CDR2 YNFKEQ.

The chain uses TRBV4-3 and TRBJ2-2; D is unresolved. The CDR3 runs to 14 residues. Trimming cost V 0 bases and J 4 bases, with 6 bases left between them. Per germline, CDR1 LGHNA and CDR2 YSLEER. The CDR3 is CASSQERPTGELFF. The CDR3 nucleotides are TGCGCCAGCAGCCAAGAGCGGCCCACCGGGGAGCTGTTTTTT.

This chain links TRBV3-1 (or the pseudogene TRBV3-2) with TRBJ1-2; D is ambiguous. This CDR3 has 13 residues. CDR1 is LGHDT and CDR2 is YNNKEL in the germline V gene (reference sequence). Trimming pared 0 bases from V and 4 bases from J, leaving 6 bases between. The DNA of the CDR3 is TGTGCCAGCAGCCAAGAGCCTACCTATGGCTACACCTTC. It yields the protein CASSQEPTYGYTF.

This sequence joins TRBV6-1 and TRBJ2-2; D unresolved. Deletions cut 5 bases from V and 6 bases from J, with 13 bases between. The CDR3 covers 14 residues. CDR1 is MNHNS, CDR2 SASEGT, per germline. Written as DNA, the CDR3 is TGTGCCAGCAGTAGAGGACCGGGTGCCGGGGAGCTGTTTTTT. Translating gives CASSRGPGAGELFF.

CDR3 sequence (DNA): TGTGCCAGCAGTTTCCGGCCAGTCCCTCTTAAGTGGGAGACCCAGTACTTC. Protein sequence: CASSFRPVPLKWETQYF. The rearrangement uses TRBV6-2 or TRBV6-3 and TRBJ2-5, with no clear D. With 4 bases removed from V and 5 bases from J, the gap between germline ends came to 23 bases. Germline V CDR1 and CDR2: MNHEY, SVGEGT. The length of the CDR3 is 17 residues.

This clone was observed a single time. The chain links TRBV5-1 to TRBJ1-5, with TRBD1 matching 7 bases. Germline values: CDR1 SGHRS, CDR2 YFSETQ. This CDR3 spans 14 amino acids. After removal of 2 bases from V and 7 bases from J, the junction contained 6 bases not matched to a gene. CDR3 region: CASSLTGVGQPQHF. The CDR3 DNA reads as TGCGCCAGCAGCTTAACAGGGGTAGGGCAGCCCCAGCATTTT.

The chain joins TRBV7-6 to TRBJ2-1; D unresolved. Per the germline V gene, CDR1 is SGHVS and CDR2 is FNYEAQ. The CDR3 totals 13 residues. The ends were cut back, 3 bases at V and 4 bases at J, with 7 bases in the middle. CDR3 in DNA: TGTGCCAGCAGCTTGAGATCTTACAATGAGCAGTTCTTC. As protein: CASSLRSYNEQFF. The full variable domain, with the rest looked up from reference TRBV7-6 and TRBJ2-1, is GAGVSQSPRYKVTKRGQDVALRCDPISGHVSLYWYRQALGQGPEFLTYFNYEAQQDKSGLPNDRFSAERPEGSISTLTIQRTEQRDSAMYRCASSLRSYNEQFFGPGTRLTVL.

The rearrangement uses TRBV24-1 and TRBJ1-6, with 9 bases aligning to TRBD1. The CDR3 extends over 16 amino acids. The trim removed 1 base at V and 5 bases at J, leaving 2 bases unmatched. Germline CDR1 KGHDR, CDR2 SFDVKD. The CDR3 protein is CATSDLRTGDNSPLHF. As DNA, the CDR3 is TGTGCCACCAGTGATTTAAGGACAGGGGATAATTCACCCCTCCACTTT.

The CDR3 DNA follows: TGTGCCAGCAGTTTACGAGCGGGAGGACTGTACGAGCAGTACTTC. It is translated as CASSLRAGGLYEQYF. The chain couples TRBV27 to TRBJ2-7; 9 bases are a match to TRBD2. The CDR3 has 15 residues. Germline CDR1 reads MNHEY; CDR2 reads SMNVEV (reference sequence). With 2 bases clipped from V and 4 bases from J, the junction kept 6 bases outside the gene matches.

This sequence joins TRBV2 and TRBJ1-1; unclear D gene. The CDR3 totals 15 residues. V gave up 6 bases and J gave up 0 bases, with 14 bases separating them. Germline CDR1 is SNHLY and CDR2 is FYNNEI. The CDR3 protein is CASSALRTVNTEAFF. The CDR3 DNA reads TGTGCCAGCAGCGCCTTGAGGACGGTGAACACTGAAGCTTTCTTT.

The chain employs TRBV7-8 and TRBJ2-7, with unresolved D. Germline lookup yields CDR1 SGHVS and CDR2 FQNEAQ. V lost 1 base and J 2 bases, leaving 12 bases between the germline ends. The CDR3 is made up of 15 amino acids. The CDR3 protein is CASSLGASPTYEQYF. CDR3 bases: TGTGCCAGCAGCTTAGGGGCCTCTCCAACCTACGAGCAGTACTTC.

The chain links TRBV18 to TRBJ1-5; 8 nucleotides line up with TRBD1. The CDR3 extends over 17 amino acids. The V segment lost 5 bases and the J segment 4 bases; nucleotides outside the gene matches: 13. Germline CDR1 reads KGHSH; CDR2 reads LQKENI. CDR3 nucleotides: TGTGCCAGCTCATCCGGACAGGGAACCACCAGGAATCAGCCCCAGCATTTT. It specifies CASSSGQGTTRNQPQHF.

V is TRBV7-8 and J is TRBJ1-5, with 7 bases identical to TRBD1. CDR3 length: 16 amino acids. V trimming: 4 bases; J trimming: 4 bases; junction bases outside the gene matches: 10. CDR1 is SGHVS, CDR2 FQNEAQ, per germline. DNA of the CDR3: TGTGCCAGCAGCTCGCGACCGGGACAGCTGAATCAGCCCCAGCATTTT. It specifies CASSSRPGQLNQPQHF. Variable domain in full (rest from reference TRBV7-8 and TRBJ1-5): GAGVSQSPRYKVAKRGQDVALRCDPISGHVSLFWYQQALGQGPEFLTYFQNEAQLDKSGLPSDRFFAERPEGSVSTLKIQRTQQEDSAVYLCASSSRPGQLNQPQHFGDGTRLSIL.